This T cell receptor beta chain comes out of a study of T cell responses to AZD1222 COVID-19 vaccine. As concerns this clone: Its target is unknown.

Here immunoSEQ multiplex PCR was the method, and the copy in TCRdb shows in-frame clones only, minus some. The sample consists of roughly 120,000 clones, about 90% of them appearing once. General study results and limits: Just a handful of people given AZD1222 tested seropositive at baseline. White British people made up most donors, females outnumbered males, and clonal diversity was possibly underestimated. The repertoires were collected only after the peak T cell response.

Sequencing was performed on peripheral blood, taken on day 0 of AZD1222 vaccination. This TCR was sampled from an adult in good health.

Here the CDR3 reads CASSLGQGVTDEQFF. DNA for the CDR3: TGTGCCAGCAGCTTAGGACAGGGAGTTACAGATGAGCAGTTCTTC. The chain recombines TRBV7-6 with TRBJ2-1; 7 positions agree with TRBD1. The CDR3 spans 15 residues. J lost 8 bases, V lost 1 base, and 8 bases had no gene match. Germline V gene data show CDR1 as SGHVS and CDR2 as FNYEAQ.